Below are 23 T cell receptor beta chains sequenced from a single sample in a study of kidney transplant recipient with SARS-CoV-2 infection. TCRdb recomputed calls from the reads with MiXCR, one row per CDR3 protein. The profile covers about 240,000 distinct CDR3 sequences, with less than 35% appearing a single time and roughly 7% taken by the ten largest. The input for sequencing was a blood sample, taken at baseline and around day 110 from a kidney transplant recipient. Every receptor here comes from a young adult male patient who had COVID-19 and was a kidney transplant recipient. Some T cells here may be from the graft donor.

This clonotype was counted at least ten times. The rearrangement uses TRBV11-1 and TRBJ1-2; D ambiguous. This CDR3 contains 17 residues. The germline CDR1 and CDR2 sequences are SGHAT and FQDESV (reference sequence). V lost 5 bases and J 4 bases, leaving 23 bases between the germline ends. The CDR3 region is CASSMNIKAGKTYGYTF. CDR3 sequence (DNA): TGTGCCAGCAGCATGAATATTAAGGCTGGAAAGACCTATGGCTACACCTTC.

On this clonotype: A single base separates this from a much larger clone, so it may be a read error. This chain connects TRBV6-5 to TRBJ2-4, with 7 bases lining up with TRBD1. V dropped 5 bases and J dropped 13; count of bases not matched to a gene: 20. The length of the CDR3 is 16 residues. Germline CDR1 reads MNHEY; CDR2 reads SVGAGI. The CDR3 loop is CASSPRPRGQSYGQYF. In nucleotides, the CDR3 is TGTGCCAGCAGTCCCCGTCCAAGGGGACAGTCCTACGGGCAGTACTTC.

This clonotype was found many times. CDR3 DNA: TGTGCCAGCAGTCCTCGGGTAGCTACAGTCATGCAAGATACGCAGTATTTT. Residues: CASSPRVATVMQDTQYF. V usage is TRBV21-1 and J usage is TRBJ2-3. TRBV21-1 is listed as a pseudogene. The CDR3 contains 17 residues.

This CDR3 is CSARGGTSGMAETQYF. In DNA form, the CDR3 reads TGCAGTGCTAGAGGCGGGACTAGCGGGATGGCGGAGACCCAGTACTTC. V and J are TRBV20-1 and TRBJ2-5; TRBD2 matches at 13 bases. V lost 1 base to trimming and J lost 5 bases; unmatched junction nucleotides: 7. The CDR3 consists of 16 residues. Looked up from germline, CDR1 is DFQATT and CDR2 is SNEGSKA (reference sequence).

For this clonotype: The junction departs from germline at one end; a sequencing error may be responsible. The chain carries TRBV9 and TRBJ2-1, with D possibly being TRBD2 (6 bases). This CDR3 is built from 15 residues. Germline V gene sequence: CDR1 SGDLS, CDR2 YYNGEE. The CDR3 DNA reads as TGTGCCGGCAGCGTAGAGGGAGGAACCTACAATGAGCAGTTCTTC. Residues: CAGSVEGGTYNEQFF.

This clonotype has at least ten counts. V usage is TRBV27 and J usage is TRBJ2-7; 8 nucleotides line up with TRBD2. This CDR3 is built from 17 residues. Germline CDR1 reads MNHEY; CDR2 reads SMNVEV (reference sequence). V lost 1 base and J lost 1; bases outside the gene matches: 9. The CDR3 spells CASSLWRGATRSYEQYF. Written as DNA, the CDR3 is TGTGCCAGCAGTTTATGGCGGGGGGCGACAAGGTCCTACGAGCAGTACTTC.

The sample holds many counts of this clonotype. This chain joins TRBV11-3 and TRBJ2-1; D is uncertain. Germline V lookup: CDR1 SGHNT, CDR2 YENEEA. The CDR3 is made up of 11 amino acids. Trimming removed 10 bases from V and 8 bases from J, with 12 bases in between. The CDR3, as DNA: TGTGCCACCCGAATGAGGCATGAGCAGTTCTTC. Its translation is CATRMRHEQFF.

Notes on this clonotype: A much bigger clone sits one base away, suggesting this may be a read error. The gene calls are TRBV6-5 and TRBJ1-6, with TRBD1 as a possible D gene (5 bases). This CDR3 comprises 15 residues. Germline V gene sequence: CDR1 MNHEY, CDR2 SVGAGI. The V and J ends lost 5 bases and 5 bases respectively, with 13 bases between them. CDR3 loop: CASSHAGPDNSPLHF. CDR3 DNA: TGTGCCAGCAGTCACGCAGGGCCGGATAATTCACCCCTCCACTTT.

Remarks on this clonotype: This clone may be a read error of a much larger clone one base away. The genes are TRBV5-4 and TRBJ2-7, with D tentatively TRBD2 (5 bases). Germline V gene data show CDR1 as SGHNT and CDR2 as YYREEE (reference sequence). The CDR3 totals 15 residues. In DNA form, the CDR3 reads TGTGCCAGCAGCTTCCCATGGGCGGGCCGCTACGAGCGGTACTTC. Translating it yields CASSFPWAGRYERYF.

In the case of this clonotype: A read error may explain this, as a much larger clone is one base away. V and J are TRBV6-1 and TRBJ1-2; unclear D gene. CDR3 length equals 17 residues. CDR1 and CDR2 (germline): MNHNS, SASEGT. Trimming left V 5 bases short and J 4 bases short, with 23 bases between. The CDR3 DNA follows: TGTGCCAGCAGTAAGAATGCAGGTGGGAGAAAGACCTATGGCTACACCTTC. Translation: CASSKNAGGRKTYGYTF.

This clonotype showed up many times. J is TRBJ1-4 and V is TRBV19; no definite D call. V lost 6 bases to trimming and J lost 0 bases, with 11 bases between them. Per the germline V gene, CDR1 is LNHDA and CDR2 is SQIVND (reference sequence). The CDR3 has 15 residues. Here the CDR3 reads CASSTGLATNEKLFF. CDR3 DNA: TGTGCCAGTAGCACGGGCCTCGCAACTAATGAAAAACTGTTTTTT.

This clonotype was seen many times. The chain couples TRBV24-1 to TRBJ1-2, with D unresolved. Germline V gene data show CDR1 as KGHDR and CDR2 as SFDVKD. The V end was cut by 6 bases, the J end by 4 bases, with 23 bases between. This CDR3 has 17 residues. The CDR3 DNA sequence: TGTGCCACCAGTAACTGGAATAGTACCAGAAAGACCTATGGCTACACCTTC. It encodes CATSNWNSTRKTYGYTF.

This clonotype has ten or more counts. This chain joins TRBV5-5 and TRBJ2-3, with D perhaps matching TRBD1 (6 bases). Trimming shortened V by 7 bases and J by 4 bases, and 13 bases separated the two germline ends. The CDR3 has 13 residues. In germline, CDR1 is SGHKS, CDR2 YYEKEE (reference sequence). The CDR3 nucleotides are TGTGCCAGCCATCCAACAGGGTCAGATACGCAGTATTTT. It encodes CASHPTGSDTQYF.

This clonotype is labeled medium-sized. This chain joins TRBV4-3 and TRBJ1-5; possibly TRBD1 for D (6 bases). This CDR3 comprises 17 residues. The V end lost 0 bases, the J end lost 1 base, and 13 bases lay between the germline ends. The germline gives CDR1 LGHNA, CDR2 YSLEER. The CDR3 nucleotides are TGCGCCAGCAGCCAAGATCCTTACAGGGAGAGCAATCAGCCCCAGCATTTT. This codes for CASSQDPYRESNQPQHF.

With respect to this clonotype: A read error is possible here, since a much larger clone lies one base away. The chain carries TRBV14 and TRBJ2-1, with no clear D. The germline V gene has CDR1 SGHDN and CDR2 FVKESK. This CDR3 is 13 amino acids long. This chain's CDR3 is CAGSQEVRSEQFF. For the CDR3, the DNA is TGTGCCGGCAGCCAAGAAGTCAGGAGTGAGCAGTTCTTC.

This clonotype was seen ten or more times. The chain links TRBV3-1 to TRBJ1-6, with D unresolved. V was pared by 5 bases and J by 5 bases, with 13 bases between. CDR3 length: 15 amino acids. Germline V CDR1 and CDR2: LGHDT, YNNKEL (reference sequence). CDR3 bases: TGTGCCAGCAGCGTGATCATACATCATAATTCACCCCTCCACTTT. Translated: CASSVIIHHNSPLHF.

This clonotype was counted ten times or more. The genes are TRBV7-2 and TRBJ2-7; D not resolved. This CDR3 spans 17 amino acids. V was shortened by 1 base and J by 0 bases, with 16 bases between the two germline ends. Germline CDR1 reads SGHTA; CDR2 reads FQGNSA. The CDR3 here is CASSLDSRQPPSYEQYF. The CDR3 DNA is TGTGCCAGCAGCTTAGATTCTCGGCAGCCCCCCTCCTACGAGCAGTACTTC. The complete variable domain, with remaining parts taken from reference TRBV7-2 and TRBJ2-7, reads GAGVSQSPSNKVTEKGKDVELRCDPISGHTALYWYRQSLGQGLEFLIYFQGNSAPDKSGLPSDRFSAERTGGSVSTLTIQRTQQEDSAVYLCASSLDSRQPPSYEQYFGPGTRLTVT.

This clonotype appeared many times. This chain links TRBV12-5 with TRBJ1-2; D may be TRBD1 (5 bases). Germline loops: CDR1 LGHNT, CDR2 FRNRAP. This CDR3 is 17 amino acids long. Between the trimmed V and J ends, which lost 3 bases and 4 bases, there was a span of 21 bases. CDR3 amino acids: CASGFKVLQGKTYGYTF. DNA for the CDR3: TGTGCTAGTGGTTTCAAGGTTTTGCAGGGAAAGACCTATGGCTACACCTTC.

Concerning this clonotype: With a much larger clone just one base away, this may be a read error. CDR3 nucleotide sequence: TGTGCCAGCAGCCGACCTGGTCCCATTTTAGGCTTGACCGGGGAGCTGTTTTTT. Residues: CASSRPGPILGLTGELFF. This rearrangement joins TRBV3-1 to TRBJ2-2; the D is unclear. The CDR3 consists of 18 residues. Germline lookup yields CDR1 LGHDT and CDR2 YNNKEL (reference sequence). Trimming left V 4 bases short and J 5 bases short, with 23 bases between. Full variable domain (rest looked up from reference TRBV3-1 and TRBJ2-2): DTAVSQTPKYLVTQMGNDKSIKCEQNLGHDTMYWYKQDSKKFLKIMFSYNNKELIINETVPNRFSPKSPDKAHLNLHINSLELGDSAVYFCASSRPGPILGLTGELFFGEGSRLTVL.

This clonotype was found many times. The gene calls are TRBV7-6 and TRBJ1-3; TRBD1 might be the D (5 bases). This CDR3 has 14 amino acids. V was trimmed by 5 bases and J by 1 base, leaving 9 bases between them. CDR1 is SGHVS and CDR2 is FNYEAQ in the germline V gene. The CDR3 region has the DNA TGTGCCAGCAGCCCCGACAGTTCTGGAAACACCATATATTTT. It yields the protein CASSPDSSGNTIYF. Full variable domain (rest looked up from reference TRBV7-6 and TRBJ1-3): GAGVSQSPRYKVTKRGQDVALRCDPISGHVSLYWYRQALGQGPEFLTYFNYEAQQDKSGLPNDRFSAERPEGSISTLTIQRTEQRDSAMYRCASSPDSSGNTIYFGEGSWLTVV.

This clonotype was seen ten or more times. In nucleotides, the CDR3 is TGTGCCAGCAGTTTATCGGGGGCCTTGAACACTGAAGCTTTCTTT. As protein: CASSLSGALNTEAFF. The chain recombines TRBV27 with TRBJ1-1; a weak D match, TRBD1 (6 bases). V lost 0 bases and J lost 0, with 8 bases in between. Germline V gene data show CDR1 as MNHEY and CDR2 as SMNVEV (reference sequence). CDR3 length: 15 amino acids.

The chain links TRBV9 to TRBJ2-1; the D is unclear. The germline CDR1 and CDR2 sequences are SGDLS and YYNGEE. The V end was cut by 6 bases, the J end by 5 bases, with 12 bases between. The CDR3 spans 13 residues. The CDR3 DNA sequence: TGTGCCAGCACCCTAGGCATCAACAATGAGCAGTTCTTC. It translates to CASTLGINNEQFF.

This chain links TRBV6-5 with TRBJ2-3; 13 positions match TRBD2. Trimming removed 3 bases from V and 6 bases from J; junction bases left unmatched: 9. The CDR3 has 17 residues. From germline, CDR1 is MNHEY and CDR2 SVGAGI. The CDR3 DNA reads TGTGCCAGCAGTTATTCACTAGCGGGAGGGCCGGGGGATACGCAGTATTTT. It is translated as CASSYSLAGGPGDTQYF.